The clone carrying this T cell receptor beta chain was seen only once. The data are from a study of control samples from healthy donors and cancer patients. Profiled with immunoSEQ multiplex PCR; TCRdb holds only in-frame clones, not every one. The sample has about 160,000 clones, roughly 94% seen once. This CDR3 comprises 15 residues. Germline loops: CDR1 WNHNN, CDR2 SYGVQD (reference sequence). Trimming removed 2 bases from V and 10 bases from J; junction bases left unmatched: 9. The origin of this receptor is a woman in her 40s in good health. This chain joins TRBV10-1 and TRBJ2-7, with 12 bases aligning to TRBD2. Sequenced sample: blood. CDR3 nucleotide sequence: TGCGCCAGCAGTGAGAGGCGACTAGCGGGAGCGCTCCAGTACTTC. It translates to CASSERRLAGALQYF.